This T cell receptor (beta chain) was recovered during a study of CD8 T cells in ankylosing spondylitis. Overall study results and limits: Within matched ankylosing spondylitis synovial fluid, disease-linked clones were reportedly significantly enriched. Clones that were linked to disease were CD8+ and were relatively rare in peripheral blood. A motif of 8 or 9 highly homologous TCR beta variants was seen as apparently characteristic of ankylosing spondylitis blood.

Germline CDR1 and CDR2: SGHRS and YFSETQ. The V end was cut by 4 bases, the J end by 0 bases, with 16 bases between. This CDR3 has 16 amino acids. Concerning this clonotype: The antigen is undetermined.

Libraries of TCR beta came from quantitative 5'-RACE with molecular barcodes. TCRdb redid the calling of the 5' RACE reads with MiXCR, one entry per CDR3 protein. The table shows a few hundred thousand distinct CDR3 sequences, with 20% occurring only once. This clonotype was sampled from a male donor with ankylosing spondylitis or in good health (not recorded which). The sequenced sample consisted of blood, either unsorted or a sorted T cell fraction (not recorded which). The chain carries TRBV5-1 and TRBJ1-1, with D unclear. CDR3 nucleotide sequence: TGCGCCAGCAGCGAAGGGCCAGACGAGATGAACACTGAAGCTTTCTTT. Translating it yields CASSEGPDEMNTEAFF.